This T cell receptor beta chain was retrieved from a study of graft-versus-host responses after intestinal transplantation. At the level of the study: Among the recipients, all got anti-thymocyte globulin induction and then tacrolimus and steroids for around 3 years.

Notes on this clone: Its antigen is currently unknown.

The CDR3 length is 15 residues. Trimming removed 4 bases from V and 4 bases from J; junction bases left unmatched: 6. CDR1 MGHRA and CDR2 YSYEKL come from the germline V gene. Assay used: immunoSEQ multiplex PCR; TCRdb lists only in-frame clones, some missing. The sample has more than 65,000 clones; 84% are singletons. The genes are TRBV4-1 and TRBJ1-4; 7 bases are shared with TRBD1. The starting material was unstimulated CD4+ T cells sorted from spleen or lymph node cells, obtained before transplant. This receptor was identified in a human donor who was the organ donor for an intestinal transplant. The CDR3 here is CASSLPGQYNEKLFF. The DNA for the CDR3 is TGCGCCAGCAGCCTACCGGGACAGTATAATGAAAAACTGTTTTTT.